Here is one TCR beta chain with its context. This sample was taken from a study of blood T cell repertoires in COVID-19. Across the whole study: T cells, B-cell-depleted T cells, or PBMCs provided the cDNA or gDNA that served as material.

Per the original data handling: Using reference gene primer amplification, nucleated cell counts were estimated. TCRdb's copy holds only in-frame clones and misses some; the assay was immunoSEQ multiplex PCR. V and J calls and clone size are as listed in that table; D and trimming were resolved from the DNA. The sample records 200,000 to 250,000 clones, 84% being singletons. The source is a woman in her forties or fifties with active or convalescent COVID-19. The sequencing sample was made of peripheral blood.

The CDR3: CASSYSAGTAYGYTF. The CDR3 DNA follows: TGTGCCAGCAGTTACTCGGCCGGGACAGCCTATGGCTACACCTTC. This sequence joins TRBV6-5 and TRBJ1-2; 7 positions match TRBD1. Unmatched junction bases numbered 5, after V lost 0 bases and J lost 4 bases. Germline CDR1 reads MNHEY; CDR2 reads SVGAGI. This CDR3 is built from 15 residues.